This is a list of T cell receptor beta chains from one sample in a study of blood T cell repertoires in COVID-19. The method was immunoSEQ multiplex PCR; TCRdb's version includes in-frame clones alone and lacks a portion of them. The sample has some 200,000 clones, roughly 80% seen once. Specimen: peripheral blood. All receptors come from a man younger than 40 with active or convalescent COVID-19. The CDR3 runs from the conserved cysteine through the conserved F or W. Each record gives: D gene, clone size, V gene, J gene, CDR3 DNA, CDR3 protein. A D gene is named only where the DNA matches it firmly. Clone size is not always given. Where it is, it says once, few, many or a class for expanded clones.

d_gene: NA; abundance: NA; v_gene: TRBV15; j_gene: TRBJ2-5; CDR3nt: TGTGCCACCAGCAGAGATGGCTCCTCCAGGGAGACCCAGTACTTC; CDR3aa: CATSRDGSSRETQYF
d_gene: NA; abundance: NA; v_gene: TRBV4-1; j_gene: TRBJ1-3; CDR3nt: TGCGCCAGCAGCCAAGTAAGGGGGAGCTCTGGAAACACCATATATTTT; CDR3aa: CASSQVRGSSGNTIYF
d_gene: TRBD2; abundance: NA; v_gene: TRBV7-9; j_gene: TRBJ2-3; CDR3nt: TGTGCCAGCACACGGATCGCGGGGGGGCCGGATACGCAGTATTTT; CDR3aa: CASTRIAGGPDTQYF
d_gene: NA; abundance: NA; v_gene: TRBV6-4; j_gene: TRBJ1-1; CDR3nt: TGTGCCAGCAGTGAGATGGCAGGAATGAACACTGAAGCTTTCTTT; CDR3aa: CASSEMAGMNTEAFF
d_gene: TRBD1; abundance: NA; v_gene: TRBV6-5; j_gene: TRBJ1-5; CDR3nt: TGTGCCAGCAAAATGGACAGGGGCAATCAGCCCCAGCATTTT; CDR3aa: CASKMDRGNQPQHF
d_gene: NA; abundance: NA; v_gene: TRBV6-5; j_gene: TRBJ1-6; CDR3nt: TGTGCCAGCAGTTCTCCCCCCGGGGGGGTCCACCGAACCCTCCACTTT; CDR3aa: CASSSPPGGVHRTLHF
d_gene: NA; abundance: NA; v_gene: TRBV9; j_gene: TRBJ1-3; CDR3nt: TGTGCCAGCAGCGTAGATCTCCTCTCGGGAAACACCATATATTTT; CDR3aa: CASSVDLLSGNTIYF
d_gene: NA; abundance: few; v_gene: TRBV29-1; j_gene: TRBJ1-1; CDR3nt: TGCAGCTGTTCCCCCGAACAGGGAAGGTTTGACACTGAAGCTTTCTTT; CDR3aa: CSCSPEQGRFDTEAFF
d_gene: TRBD1; abundance: NA; v_gene: TRBV19; j_gene: TRBJ1-5; CDR3nt: TGTGCCAGCTCGGACAGGGGGCTCCAGGTAGATCAGCCCCAGCATTTT; CDR3aa: CASSDRGLQVDQPQHF
d_gene: NA; abundance: once; v_gene: TRBV19; j_gene: TRBJ1-4; CDR3nt: TGTGCCAGTAGTGGTGACAGATCTGAAAAACTGTTTTTT; CDR3aa: CASSGDRSEKLFF
d_gene: TRBD2; abundance: once; v_gene: TRBV12-5; j_gene: TRBJ2-1; CDR3nt: TGTGCTAGTGGTTTGGCTAGCGGGGTTTCCTACAATGAGCAGTTCTTC; CDR3aa: CASGLASGVSYNEQFF
d_gene: NA; abundance: NA; v_gene: TRBV5-6; j_gene: TRBJ2-1; CDR3nt: TGTGCCAGCAGCTTTGGGCCTAGCAGAGACAATGAGCAGTTCTTC; CDR3aa: CASSFGPSRDNEQFF
d_gene: TRBD1; abundance: NA; v_gene: TRBV6-5; j_gene: TRBJ1-2; CDR3nt: TGTGCCAGCAGACGGACAGGTGGCTACACCTTC; CDR3aa: CASRRTGGYTF
d_gene: NA; abundance: NA; v_gene: TRBV6-5; j_gene: TRBJ2-3; CDR3nt: TGTGCCAGCAGTTACTCCCGTTACACAGATACGCAGTATTTT; CDR3aa: CASSYSRYTDTQYF
d_gene: TRBD1; abundance: NA; v_gene: TRBV29-1; j_gene: TRBJ2-5; CDR3nt: TGCAGCGTAGCCCGGGACAGGGCTGGCCAAGAGACCCAGTACTTC; CDR3aa: CSVARDRAGQETQYF
d_gene: NA; abundance: NA; v_gene: TRBV12-3/TRBV12-4; j_gene: TRBJ2-2; CDR3nt: TGTGCCAGCAGTTTACGTCCCACCGGGGAGCTGTTTTTT; CDR3aa: CASSLRPTGELFF
d_gene: NA; abundance: NA; v_gene: TRBV19; j_gene: TRBJ1-5; CDR3nt: TGTGCCAGTAGTACCGGTCCCCAGCCCCAGCATTTT; CDR3aa: CASSTGPQPQHF
d_gene: TRBD1; abundance: NA; v_gene: TRBV28; j_gene: TRBJ2-3; CDR3nt: TGTGCCAGCAGTTTGAAAACGGGCAGGGGGAACACAGATACGCAGTATTTT; CDR3aa: CASSLKTGRGNTDTQYF
d_gene: NA; abundance: NA; v_gene: TRBV4-3; j_gene: TRBJ1-3; CDR3nt: TGCGCCAGCAGCCAAGAAGGTCACAGCTCCTCTGGAAACACCATATATTTT; CDR3aa: CASSQEGHSSSGNTIYF
d_gene: NA; abundance: NA; v_gene: TRBV25-1; j_gene: TRBJ2-4; CDR3nt: TGTGCCAGCAGTAACCGGGGAAAAAACATTCAGTACTTC; CDR3aa: CASSNRGKNIQYF
d_gene: NA; abundance: NA; v_gene: TRBV11-2; j_gene: TRBJ1-3; CDR3nt: TGTGCCAGCAGCTCCCTCCGGGGTCGCTCTGGAAACACCATATATTTT; CDR3aa: CASSSLRGRSGNTIYF
d_gene: TRBD2; abundance: NA; v_gene: TRBV5-1; j_gene: TRBJ2-1; CDR3nt: TGCGCCAGCAGCTTGGAGGCTAGCGGGGGGGCCAATGAGCAGTTCTTC; CDR3aa: CASSLEASGGANEQFF
d_gene: NA; abundance: NA; v_gene: TRBV6-5; j_gene: TRBJ1-2; CDR3nt: TGTGCCAGCAGTTACGGGGGGTATGGCTACACCTTC; CDR3aa: CASSYGGYGYTF
d_gene: NA; abundance: NA; v_gene: TRBV11-2; j_gene: TRBJ2-3; CDR3nt: TGTGCCAGCAGCCCACCCGAGGTAGCGACGCCCCCAGATACGCAGTATTTT; CDR3aa: CASSPPEVATPPDTQYF
d_gene: NA; abundance: NA; v_gene: TRBV18; j_gene: TRBJ1-2; CDR3nt: TGTGCCAGCTCACCACCGGCAGGGTGGGACTATGGCTACACCTTC; CDR3aa: CASSPPAGWDYGYTF
d_gene: NA; abundance: NA; v_gene: TRBV6-6; j_gene: TRBJ2-2; CDR3nt: TGTGCCAGCAGCTCCTACCCGGCGAACACCGGGGAGCTGTTTTTT; CDR3aa: CASSSYPANTGELFF
d_gene: TRBD1; abundance: NA; v_gene: TRBV15; j_gene: TRBJ1-4; CDR3nt: TGTGCCACCTTGGACAGGGGGCGTGAAAAACTGTTTTTT; CDR3aa: CATLDRGREKLFF
d_gene: TRBD1; abundance: once; v_gene: TRBV11-2; j_gene: TRBJ1-3; CDR3nt: TGTGCCAGCAGCCCCCATGGGACAGGGATCGAAAACACCATATATTTT; CDR3aa: CASSPHGTGIENTIYF
d_gene: NA; abundance: NA; v_gene: TRBV4-3; j_gene: TRBJ2-5; CDR3nt: TGCGCCAGCAGCCCGTCCGGAAAGGGACATGGCGAGACCCAGTACTTC; CDR3aa: CASSPSGKGHGETQYF
d_gene: TRBD1; abundance: NA; v_gene: TRBV2; j_gene: TRBJ1-2; CDR3nt: TGTGCCAGCAGTCCTAACACAGGGGGGGCCTATGGCTACACCTTC; CDR3aa: CASSPNTGGAYGYTF
d_gene: TRBD1; abundance: NA; v_gene: TRBV19; j_gene: TRBJ2-5; CDR3nt: TGTGCCAGTAGTGATCGCCGGGACAGGACAAAAGAGACCCAGTACTTC; CDR3aa: CASSDRRDRTKETQYF
d_gene: NA; abundance: many; v_gene: TRBV28; j_gene: TRBJ2-2; CDR3nt: TGTGCCAGCAGTGTAAACAGGGTCGTGGACACCGGGGAGCTGTTTTTT; CDR3aa: CASSVNRVVDTGELFF
d_gene: NA; abundance: NA; v_gene: TRBV7-9; j_gene: TRBJ2-1; CDR3nt: TGTGCCAGCAGGGAAGCGGCGGTCGGCGAGCAGTTCTTC; CDR3aa: CASREAAVGEQFF
d_gene: NA; abundance: NA; v_gene: TRBV2; j_gene: TRBJ2-3; CDR3nt: TGTGCCCACAGGGCCCTCTTAGACACAGATACGCAGTATTTT; CDR3aa: CAHRALLDTDTQYF
d_gene: TRBD1; abundance: NA; v_gene: TRBV5-1; j_gene: TRBJ1-2; CDR3nt: TGCGCCAGCAGCTTGGGGACAGGGAATGGCTACACCTTC; CDR3aa: CASSLGTGNGYTF
d_gene: NA; abundance: NA; v_gene: TRBV24-1; j_gene: TRBJ1-5; CDR3nt: TGTGCCACCAGTGATCTTGGGCTCCCCCCTTATAGCAATCAGCCCCAGCATTTT; CDR3aa: CATSDLGLPPYSNQPQHF
d_gene: NA; abundance: NA; v_gene: TRBV21-1; j_gene: TRBJ2-1; CDR3nt: TGTGCCAGCAGCTGCCGACTAGCGGGAGGCCACAATGAGCAGTTCTTC; CDR3aa: CASSCRLAGGHNEQFF
d_gene: TRBD2; abundance: once; v_gene: TRBV6-2/TRBV6-3; j_gene: TRBJ2-7; CDR3nt: TGTGCCAGCAGTTACCTAGCGGTGCCGTACGAGCAGTACTTC; CDR3aa: CASSYLAVPYEQYF
d_gene: NA; abundance: NA; v_gene: TRBV10-1; j_gene: TRBJ2-1; CDR3nt: TGCGCCAGCAGTGAGTCGGTTAGCAATGAGCAGTTCTTC; CDR3aa: CASSESVSNEQFF
d_gene: TRBD1; abundance: NA; v_gene: TRBV9; j_gene: TRBJ1-1; CDR3nt: TGTGCCAGCAGCCCGGGGACAGGGAACACTGAAGCTTTCTTT; CDR3aa: CASSPGTGNTEAFF
d_gene: NA; abundance: NA; v_gene: TRBV5-4; j_gene: TRBJ2-7; CDR3nt: TGTGCCAGCAGCTTGAGGGGTGGCTACGAGCAGTACTTC; CDR3aa: CASSLRGGYEQYF
d_gene: NA; abundance: NA; v_gene: TRBV7-2; j_gene: TRBJ2-1; CDR3nt: TGTGCCAGCAGCTTGACTACCAGCTCCTACAATGAGCAGTTCTTC; CDR3aa: CASSLTTSSYNEQFF
d_gene: NA; abundance: NA; v_gene: TRBV21-1; j_gene: TRBJ2-1; CDR3nt: TGTGCCAGCAGCAAAACTGAAGGGGACAAGTTCTACAATGAGCAGTTCTTC; CDR3aa: CASSKTEGDKFYNEQFF
d_gene: TRBD1; abundance: once; v_gene: TRBV29-1; j_gene: TRBJ1-1; CDR3nt: TGCAGCGTTGACCGGACAGGGAGCTTCTTT; CDR3aa: CSVDRTGSFF
d_gene: NA; abundance: NA; v_gene: TRBV19; j_gene: TRBJ2-3; CDR3nt: TGTGCCAGTTCAGGGTGGCGGGGCCCCACAGATACGCAGTATTTT; CDR3aa: CASSGWRGPTDTQYF
d_gene: NA; abundance: NA; v_gene: TRBV18; j_gene: TRBJ2-5; CDR3nt: TGTGCCAGCTCACTTACACAGGAGGAGACCCAGTACTTC; CDR3aa: CASSLTQEETQYF
d_gene: NA; abundance: NA; v_gene: TRBV2; j_gene: TRBJ1-5; CDR3nt: TGTGCCAGCAGGGAGCGGGGGGGGGATAATCAGCCCCAGCATTTT; CDR3aa: CASRERGGDNQPQHF
d_gene: NA; abundance: NA; v_gene: TRBV6-6; j_gene: TRBJ2-3; CDR3nt: TGTGCCACCGCGGACAATCCCAACACAGATACGCAGTATTTT; CDR3aa: CATADNPNTDTQYF
d_gene: NA; abundance: NA; v_gene: TRBV30; j_gene: TRBJ1-2; CDR3nt: TGTGCCTGGAGTCTACAGATCTATGGCTACACCTTC; CDR3aa: CAWSLQIYGYTF
d_gene: NA; abundance: once; v_gene: TRBV11-2; j_gene: TRBJ1-2; CDR3nt: TGTGCCAGCAGCTTATCGGGCAGGGAAATGGGAGGCTACACCTTC; CDR3aa: CASSLSGREMGGYTF
d_gene: NA; abundance: NA; v_gene: TRBV25-1; j_gene: TRBJ1-2; CDR3nt: TGTGCCAGCAGTTATGGGGCCTACTATGGCTACACCTTC; CDR3aa: CASSYGAYYGYTF